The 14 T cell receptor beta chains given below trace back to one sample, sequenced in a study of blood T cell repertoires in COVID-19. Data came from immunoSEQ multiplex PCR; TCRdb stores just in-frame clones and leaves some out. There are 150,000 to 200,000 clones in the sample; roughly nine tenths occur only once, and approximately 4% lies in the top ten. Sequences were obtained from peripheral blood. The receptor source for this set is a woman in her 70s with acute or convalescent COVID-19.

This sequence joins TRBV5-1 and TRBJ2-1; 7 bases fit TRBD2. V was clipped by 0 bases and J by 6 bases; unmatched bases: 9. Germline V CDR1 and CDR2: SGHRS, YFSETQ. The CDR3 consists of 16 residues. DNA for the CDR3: TGCGCCAGCAGCTTGGAATTCAGCGGGGTCGGCAATGAGCAGTTCTTC. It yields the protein CASSLEFSGVGNEQFF.

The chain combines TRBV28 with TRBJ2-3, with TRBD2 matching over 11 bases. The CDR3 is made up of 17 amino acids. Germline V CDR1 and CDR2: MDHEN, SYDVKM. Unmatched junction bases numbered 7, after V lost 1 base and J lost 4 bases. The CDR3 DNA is TGTGCCAGCAGTTTATTAGAGCTAGCGGGGGGCGCAGATACGCAGTATTTT. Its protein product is CASSLLELAGGADTQYF.

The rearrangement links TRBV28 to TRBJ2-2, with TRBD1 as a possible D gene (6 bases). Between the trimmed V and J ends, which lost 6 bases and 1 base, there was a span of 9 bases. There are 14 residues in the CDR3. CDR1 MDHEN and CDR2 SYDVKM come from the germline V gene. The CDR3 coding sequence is TGTGCCAGCAGCCCGACAGGGAACACCGGGGAGCTGTTTTTT. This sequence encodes CASSPTGNTGELFF.

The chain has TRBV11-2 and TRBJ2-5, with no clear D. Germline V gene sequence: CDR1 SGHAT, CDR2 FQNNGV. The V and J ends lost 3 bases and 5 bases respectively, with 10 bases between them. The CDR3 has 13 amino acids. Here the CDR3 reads CASSFGLLETQYF. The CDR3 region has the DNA TGTGCCAGCAGCTTTGGGCTTTTGGAGACCCAGTACTTC.

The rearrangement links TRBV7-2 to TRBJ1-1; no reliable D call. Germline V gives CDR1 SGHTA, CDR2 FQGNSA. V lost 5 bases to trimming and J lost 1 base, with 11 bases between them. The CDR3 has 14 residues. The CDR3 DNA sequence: TGTGCCAGCAGCCCTCGGCGGCAGAACACTGAAGCTTTCTTT. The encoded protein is CASSPRRQNTEAFF.

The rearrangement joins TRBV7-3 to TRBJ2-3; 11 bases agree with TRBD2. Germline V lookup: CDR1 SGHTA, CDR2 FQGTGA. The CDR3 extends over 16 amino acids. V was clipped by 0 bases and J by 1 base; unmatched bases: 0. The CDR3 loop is CASSLTSGRGTDTQYF. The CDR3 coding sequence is TGTGCCAGCAGCTTAACTAGCGGGAGGGGCACAGATACGCAGTATTTT.

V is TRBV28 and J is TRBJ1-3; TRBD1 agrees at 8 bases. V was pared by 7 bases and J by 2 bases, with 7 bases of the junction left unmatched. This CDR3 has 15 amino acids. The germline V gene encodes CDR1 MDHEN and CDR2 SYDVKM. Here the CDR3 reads CASNLDRGAGNTIYF. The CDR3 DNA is TGTGCCAGCAATCTAGACAGGGGCGCTGGAAACACCATATATTTT.

CDR3 sequence reads: CASSLWGFEQYF. The CDR3 DNA sequence: TGTGCCAGCAGCTTGTGGGGCTTCGAGCAGTACTTC. This rearrangement joins TRBV5-8 to TRBJ2-7; perhaps TRBD1 as D (5 bases). This CDR3 contains 12 residues. The V gene lost 1 base and the J gene lost 6 bases, with 8 bases spanning the gap. Per germline, CDR1 SGHTS and CDR2 YDEGEE.

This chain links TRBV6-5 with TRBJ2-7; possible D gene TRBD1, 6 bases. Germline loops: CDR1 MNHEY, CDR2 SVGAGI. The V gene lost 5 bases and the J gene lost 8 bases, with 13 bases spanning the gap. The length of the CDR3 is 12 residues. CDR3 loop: CASSRTASKQYF. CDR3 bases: TGTGCCAGCAGTCGGACAGCCTCCAAGCAGTACTTC.

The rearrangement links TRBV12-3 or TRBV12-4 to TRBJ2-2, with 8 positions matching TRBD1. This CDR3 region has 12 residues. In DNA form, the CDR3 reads TGTGCGGTCGGACAGGGAACCGGGGAGCTGTTTTTT. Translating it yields CAVGQGTGELFF.

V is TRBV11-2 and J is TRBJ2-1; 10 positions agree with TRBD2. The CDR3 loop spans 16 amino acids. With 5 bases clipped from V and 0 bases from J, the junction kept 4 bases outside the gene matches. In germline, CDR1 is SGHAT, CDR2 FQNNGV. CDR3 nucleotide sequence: TGTGCCAGCAGCGGTAGCGGGGGGCTCTCCTACAATGAGCAGTTCTTC. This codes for CASSGSGGLSYNEQFF.

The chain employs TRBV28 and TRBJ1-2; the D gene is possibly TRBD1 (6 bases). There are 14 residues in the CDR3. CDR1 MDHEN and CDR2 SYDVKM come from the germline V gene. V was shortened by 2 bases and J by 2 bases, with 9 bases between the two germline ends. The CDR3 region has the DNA TGTGCCAGCAGTTTACCGGACAGAAACTATGGCTACACCTTC. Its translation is CASSLPDRNYGYTF.

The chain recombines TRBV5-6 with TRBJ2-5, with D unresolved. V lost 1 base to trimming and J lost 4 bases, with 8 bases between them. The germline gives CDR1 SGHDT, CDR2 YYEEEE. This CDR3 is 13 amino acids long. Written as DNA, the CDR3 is TGTGCCAGCAGCTTGAGTAGTGGAGAGACCCAGTACTTC. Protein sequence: CASSLSSGETQYF.

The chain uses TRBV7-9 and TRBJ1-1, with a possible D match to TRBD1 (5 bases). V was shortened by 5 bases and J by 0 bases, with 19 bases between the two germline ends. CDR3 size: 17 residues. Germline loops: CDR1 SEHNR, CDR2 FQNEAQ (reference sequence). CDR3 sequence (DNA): TGTGCCAGCAGCCTTAAAGGACAAATCTACATGAACACTGAAGCTTTCTTT. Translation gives CASSLKGQIYMNTEAFF.